Included here is one T cell receptor (beta chain) sequence, with context. The sample belongs to a study of control samples from healthy donors and cancer patients. The junction had 15 bases not matched to a gene; V was cut back by 5 bases and J by 1 base. Germline assignment: CDR1 MNHEY and CDR2 SVGEGT. The CDR3 is 19 amino acids. Libraries were prepared by immunoSEQ multiplex PCR; TCRdb keeps only in-frame clonotypes and omits some of them. The data show 100,000 to 150,000 clones, 91% seen once. Material for sequencing was blood. V usage is TRBV6-2 or TRBV6-3 and J usage is TRBJ1-5; 9 positions match TRBD1. This TCR came from a man aged 18 to 29 in good health. The CDR3 DNA follows: TGTGCCAGCAGTACCAATCCGGGACAGGGAGACTCGAGCAATCAGCCCCAGCATTTT. It codes for CASSTNPGQGDSSNQPQHF.